This section outlines one T cell receptor beta chain sequence together with its context. The V gene lost 4 bases and the J gene lost 9 bases, with 16 bases spanning the gap. This CDR3 contains 13 residues. Germline V lookup: CDR1 SQVTM, CDR2 ANQGSEA. Generated by immunoSEQ multiplex PCR, the TCRdb table keeps only in-frame clones and is missing some. The sample holds approximately 70,000 clones, around 90% seen once. The sample is drawn from a study of OX40 agonist ivuxolimab in advanced cancers. In the study overall: Patients were given ivuxolimab, an antibody that agonizes OX40 (CD134). Each dose-escalation patient presented with hepatocellular carcinoma, melanoma, renal cell or head and neck cancer. Three patients showed partial responses: one hepatocellular carcinoma and two cutaneous melanoma cases.

The clonotype originates from an adult with an advanced solid tumor such as melanoma, head and neck, liver or kidney cancer. This sequence joins TRBV29-1 and TRBJ2-1, with a weak D call TRBD2 (6 bases). The sample was CD4+ or CD8+ T cells sorted from blood, taken in a trial of the OX40 agonist ivuxolimab. CDR3 protein: CSVGTGGIAEQFF. The CDR3 region has the DNA TGCAGCGTTGGAACCGGCGGGATCGCTGAGCAGTTCTTC.